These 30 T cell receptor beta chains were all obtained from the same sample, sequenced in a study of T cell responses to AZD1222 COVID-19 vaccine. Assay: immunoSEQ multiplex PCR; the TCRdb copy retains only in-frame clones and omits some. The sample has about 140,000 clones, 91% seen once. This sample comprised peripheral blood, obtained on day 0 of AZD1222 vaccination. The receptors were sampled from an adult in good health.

CDR3 in DNA: TGTGCCAGCAGCTTAGCCAGCAGGGATCAGCCCCAGCATTTT. It is translated as CASSLASRDQPQHF. V is TRBV7-8 and J is TRBJ1-5; TRBD1 might be the D (5 bases). The V gene's germline CDR1 is SGHVS and CDR2 FQNEAQ. The CDR3 totals 14 residues. V lost 0 bases to trimming and J lost 5 bases, with 8 bases between them.

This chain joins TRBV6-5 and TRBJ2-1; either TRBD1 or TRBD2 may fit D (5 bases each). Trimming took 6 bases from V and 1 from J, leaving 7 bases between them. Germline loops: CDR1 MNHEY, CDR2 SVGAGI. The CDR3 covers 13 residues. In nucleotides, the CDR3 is TGTGCCAGCAGCTGGGGGTCCTACAATGAGCAGTTCTTC. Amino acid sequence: CASSWGSYNEQFF.

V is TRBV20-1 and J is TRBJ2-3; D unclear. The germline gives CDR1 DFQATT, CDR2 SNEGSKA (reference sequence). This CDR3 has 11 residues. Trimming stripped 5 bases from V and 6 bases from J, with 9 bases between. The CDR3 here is CSAQNYDTQYF. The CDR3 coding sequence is TGCAGTGCTCAAAACTATGATACGCAGTATTTT.

CDR3 nucleotides: TGTGCCAGCAGCCTCTTGGAGACCCAGTACTTC. It yields the protein CASSLLETQYF. The J gene is TRBJ2-5, the V gene TRBV25-1; no clear D. V was pared by 6 bases and J by 5 bases, with 7 bases between. The germline gives CDR1 MGHDK, CDR2 SYGVNS. The CDR3 spans 11 residues.

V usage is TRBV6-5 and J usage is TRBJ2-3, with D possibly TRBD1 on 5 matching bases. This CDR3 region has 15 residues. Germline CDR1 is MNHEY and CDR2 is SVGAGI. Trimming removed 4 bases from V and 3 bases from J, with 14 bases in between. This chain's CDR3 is CASSSLRESTDTQYF. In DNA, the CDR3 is TGTGCCAGCAGTTCCCTCAGGGAATCGACAGATACGCAGTATTTT.

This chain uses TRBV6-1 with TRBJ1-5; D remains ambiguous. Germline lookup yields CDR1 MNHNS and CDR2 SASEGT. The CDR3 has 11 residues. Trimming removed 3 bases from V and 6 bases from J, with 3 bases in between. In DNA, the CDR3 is TGTGCCAGCAGTGATTTTCAGCCCCAGCATTTT. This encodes CASSDFQPQHF.

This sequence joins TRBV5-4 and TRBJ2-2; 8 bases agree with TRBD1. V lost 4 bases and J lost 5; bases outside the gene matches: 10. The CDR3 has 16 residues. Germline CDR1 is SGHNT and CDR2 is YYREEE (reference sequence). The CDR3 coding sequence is TGTGCCAGCAGCGTCGGACAGGGAAAATCTACCGGGGAGCTGTTTTTT. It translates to CASSVGQGKSTGELFF. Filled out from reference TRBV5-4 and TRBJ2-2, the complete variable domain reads ETGVTQSPTHLIKTRGQQVTLRCSSQSGHNTVSWYQQALGQGPQFIFQYYREEENGRGNFPPRFSGLQFPNYSSELNVNALELDDSALYLCASSVGQGKSTGELFFGEGSRLTVL.

Here the CDR3 reads CASSLWSGNYGYTF. Here the CDR3 DNA reads TGTGCCAGCAGTTTATGGAGTGGCAACTATGGCTACACCTTC. The chain uses TRBV28 and TRBJ1-2; no reliable D call. The CDR3 contains 14 residues. V lost 0 bases to trimming and J lost 2 bases, with 7 bases between them. Germline loops: CDR1 MDHEN, CDR2 SYDVKM.

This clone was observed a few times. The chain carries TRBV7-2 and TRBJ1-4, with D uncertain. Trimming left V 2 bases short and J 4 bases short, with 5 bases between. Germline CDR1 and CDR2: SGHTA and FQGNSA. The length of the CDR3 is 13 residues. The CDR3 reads CASSLNRNEKLFF. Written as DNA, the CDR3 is TGTGCCAGCAGCTTAAACCGTAATGAAAAACTGTTTTTT.

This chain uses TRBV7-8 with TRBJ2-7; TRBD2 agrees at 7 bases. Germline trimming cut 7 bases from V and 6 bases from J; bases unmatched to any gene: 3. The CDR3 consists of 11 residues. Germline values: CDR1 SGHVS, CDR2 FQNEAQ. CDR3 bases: TGTGCCAGCACCCCGGGGGGCGAGCAGTACTTC. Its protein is CASTPGGEQYF.

The CDR3 region has the DNA TGTGCCAGCAGTGATTTTGGACTAAAAGAGACCCAGTACTTC. It yields the protein CASSDFGLKETQYF. The rearrangement links TRBV6-1 to TRBJ2-5; a weak D match, TRBD2 (6 bases). CDR3 size: 14 residues. Germline V gene lookup returns CDR1 MNHNS and CDR2 SASEGT. The V and J ends lost 3 bases and 3 bases respectively, with 11 bases between them.

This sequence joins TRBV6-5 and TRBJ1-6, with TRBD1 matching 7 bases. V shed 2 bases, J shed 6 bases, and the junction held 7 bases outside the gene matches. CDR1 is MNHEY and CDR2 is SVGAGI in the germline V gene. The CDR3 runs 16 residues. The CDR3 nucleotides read TGTGCCAGCAGTTACGATTCACAGGGGTTTAATTCACCCCTCCACTTT. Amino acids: CASSYDSQGFNSPLHF.

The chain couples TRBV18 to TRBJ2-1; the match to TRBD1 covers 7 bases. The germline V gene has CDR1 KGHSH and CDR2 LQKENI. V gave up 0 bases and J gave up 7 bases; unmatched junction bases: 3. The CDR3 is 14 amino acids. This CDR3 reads CASSPPGTENEQFF. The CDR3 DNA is TGTGCCAGCTCACCACCCGGGACAGAAAATGAGCAGTTCTTC.

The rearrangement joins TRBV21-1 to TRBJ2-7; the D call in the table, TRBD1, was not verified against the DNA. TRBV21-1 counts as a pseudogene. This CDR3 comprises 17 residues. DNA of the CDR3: TGTGCCAGCAGCAATTCCTCCGGACAGGAGGGATCGGACGAGCAGTACTTC. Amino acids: CASSNSSGQEGSDEQYF.

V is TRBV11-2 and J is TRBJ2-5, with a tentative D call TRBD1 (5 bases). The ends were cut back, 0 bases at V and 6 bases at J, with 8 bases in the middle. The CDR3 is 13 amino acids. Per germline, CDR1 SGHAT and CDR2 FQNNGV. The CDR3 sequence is CASSLDRGQTQYF. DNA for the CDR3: TGTGCCAGCAGCTTAGATAGGGGTCAGACCCAGTACTTC.

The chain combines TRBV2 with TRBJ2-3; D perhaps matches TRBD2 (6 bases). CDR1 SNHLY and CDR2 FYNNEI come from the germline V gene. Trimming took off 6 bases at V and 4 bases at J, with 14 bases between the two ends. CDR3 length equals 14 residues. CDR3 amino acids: CASRRPSAADTQYF. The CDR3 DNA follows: TGTGCCAGCAGGCGTCCTAGCGCCGCAGATACGCAGTATTTT.

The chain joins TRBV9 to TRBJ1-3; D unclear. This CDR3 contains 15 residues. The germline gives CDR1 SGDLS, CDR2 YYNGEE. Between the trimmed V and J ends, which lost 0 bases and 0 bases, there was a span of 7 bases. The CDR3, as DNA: TGTGCCAGCAGCGTAGCCCAGAGCTCTGGAAACACCATATATTTT. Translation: CASSVAQSSGNTIYF.

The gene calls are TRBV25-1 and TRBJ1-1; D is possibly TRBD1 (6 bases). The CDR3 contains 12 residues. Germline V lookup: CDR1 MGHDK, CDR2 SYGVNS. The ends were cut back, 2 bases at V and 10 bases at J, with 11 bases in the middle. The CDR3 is CASSELTGPAFF. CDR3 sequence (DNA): TGTGCCAGCAGTGAACTAACAGGGCCAGCTTTCTTT.

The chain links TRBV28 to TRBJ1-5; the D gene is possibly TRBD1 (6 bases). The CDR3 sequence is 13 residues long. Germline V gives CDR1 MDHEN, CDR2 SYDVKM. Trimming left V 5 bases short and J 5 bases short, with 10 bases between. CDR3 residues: CASSTTGYQPQHF. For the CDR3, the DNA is TGTGCCAGCAGTACCACAGGGTATCAGCCCCAGCATTTT.

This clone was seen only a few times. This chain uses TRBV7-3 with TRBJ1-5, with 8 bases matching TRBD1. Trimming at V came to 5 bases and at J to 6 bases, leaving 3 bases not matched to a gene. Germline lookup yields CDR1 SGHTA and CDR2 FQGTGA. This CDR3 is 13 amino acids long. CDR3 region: CASSVGQGQPQHF. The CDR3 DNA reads TGTGCCAGCAGCGTTGGACAGGGTCAGCCCCAGCATTTT.

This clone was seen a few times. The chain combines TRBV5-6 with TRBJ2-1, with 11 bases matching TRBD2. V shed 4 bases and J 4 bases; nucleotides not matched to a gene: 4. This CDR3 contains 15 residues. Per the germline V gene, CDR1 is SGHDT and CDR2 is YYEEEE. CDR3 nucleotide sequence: TGTGCCAGCAGCCCCGGGACTAGCGGATACAATGAGCAGTTCTTC. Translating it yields CASSPGTSGYNEQFF.

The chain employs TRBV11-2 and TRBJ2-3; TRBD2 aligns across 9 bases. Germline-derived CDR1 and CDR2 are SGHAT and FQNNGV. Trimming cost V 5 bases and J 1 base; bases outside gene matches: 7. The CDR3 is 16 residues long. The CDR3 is CASSPRLAVGTDTQYF. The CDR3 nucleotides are TGTGCCAGCAGCCCCAGACTAGCGGTAGGCACAGATACGCAGTATTTT.

The CDR3 sequence is CASSYGPQGNEKLFF. CDR3 nucleotides: TGTGCCAGCAGTTACGGACCCCAGGGTAATGAAAAACTGTTTTTT. V is TRBV6-5 and J is TRBJ1-4; tentative D call: TRBD1 (5 bases). Trimming took 2 bases from V and 4 from J, leaving 11 bases between them. CDR3 length equals 15 residues. Germline V gene lookup returns CDR1 MNHEY and CDR2 SVGAGI.

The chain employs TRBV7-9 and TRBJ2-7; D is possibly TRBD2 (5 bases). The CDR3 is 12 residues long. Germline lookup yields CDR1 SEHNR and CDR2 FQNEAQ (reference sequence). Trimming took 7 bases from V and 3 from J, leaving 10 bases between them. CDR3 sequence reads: CASTGGRYEQYF. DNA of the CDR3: TGTGCCAGCACCGGCGGGCGCTACGAGCAGTACTTC.

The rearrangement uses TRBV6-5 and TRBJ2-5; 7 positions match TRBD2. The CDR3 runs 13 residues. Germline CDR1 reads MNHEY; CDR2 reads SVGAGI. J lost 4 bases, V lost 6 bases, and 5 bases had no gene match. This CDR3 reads CASSGVAGETQYF. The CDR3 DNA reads TGTGCCAGCAGCGGTGTAGCGGGAGAGACCCAGTACTTC.

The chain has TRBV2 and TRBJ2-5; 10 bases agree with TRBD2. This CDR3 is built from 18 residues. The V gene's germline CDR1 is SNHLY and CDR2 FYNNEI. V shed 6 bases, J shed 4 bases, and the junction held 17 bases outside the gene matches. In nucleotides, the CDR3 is TGTGCCAGCAGGGGAAGACTAGCGGGCGGAGGTGGATCAGAGACCCAGTACTTC. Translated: CASRGRLAGGGGSETQYF.

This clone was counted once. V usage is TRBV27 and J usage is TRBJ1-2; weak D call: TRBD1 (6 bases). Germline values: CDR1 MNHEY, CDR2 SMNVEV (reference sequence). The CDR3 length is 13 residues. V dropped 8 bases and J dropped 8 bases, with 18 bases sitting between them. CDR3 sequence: CASRIRGGGGYTF. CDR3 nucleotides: TGTGCCAGCCGAATCAGGGGCGGTGGGGGCTACACCTTC.

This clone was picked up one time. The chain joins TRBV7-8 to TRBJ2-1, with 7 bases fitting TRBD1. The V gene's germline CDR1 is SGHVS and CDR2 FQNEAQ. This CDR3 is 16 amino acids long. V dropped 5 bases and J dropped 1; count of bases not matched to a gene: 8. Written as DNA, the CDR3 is TGTGCCAGCAGCCTGGTGAGGGACAGTTCCTACAATGAGCAGTTCTTC. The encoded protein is CASSLVRDSSYNEQFF.

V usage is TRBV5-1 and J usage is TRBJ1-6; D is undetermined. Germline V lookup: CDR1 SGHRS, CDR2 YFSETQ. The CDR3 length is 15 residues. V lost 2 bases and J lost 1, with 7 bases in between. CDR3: CASSFTGSYNSPLHF. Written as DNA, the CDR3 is TGCGCCAGCAGCTTCACCGGGTCCTATAATTCACCCCTCCACTTT.

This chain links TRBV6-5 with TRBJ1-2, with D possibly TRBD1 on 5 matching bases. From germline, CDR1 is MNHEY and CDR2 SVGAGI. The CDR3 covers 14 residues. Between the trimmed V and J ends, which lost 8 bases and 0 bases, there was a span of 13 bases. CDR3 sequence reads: CASCFGGANYGYTF. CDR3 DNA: TGTGCCAGCTGCTTTGGGGGAGCTAACTATGGCTACACCTTC.